Presented here are 17 T cell receptor beta chains from one specimen sequenced in a study of T-cell reconstitution after alpha-beta-depleted transplantation in children. For TCRbeta, the library was prepared with unique molecular identifiers. TCRdb passed the PCR reads through MiXCR, listing each CDR3 protein once. Among a few hundred thousand distinct CDR3 sequences listed, about 14% were seen once. The specimen was PBMCs, collected from the stem cell graft. The receptor set was obtained from a human donor who donated a stem cell graft to a child with Fanconi anemia.

In its sample, this clonotype was seen many times. The V call is TRBV9, the J call TRBJ2-3, with D perhaps given as TRBD1 or TRBD2 (5 bases each). CDR1 is SGDLS, CDR2 YYNGEE, per germline. Trimming removed 0 bases at V and 3 bases at J, with 11 bases between. This CDR3 is built from 15 residues. CDR3 region: CASSVAQGATDTQYF. The DNA of the CDR3 is TGTGCCAGCAGCGTAGCGCAGGGAGCAACAGATACGCAGTATTTT.

This clonotype has more than one count but fewer than ten. The J gene is TRBJ2-3, the V gene TRBV4-3, with D maybe TRBD2 (5 bases). The germline V gene encodes CDR1 LGHNA and CDR2 YSLEER. This CDR3 has 15 residues. V was shortened by 1 base and J by 0 bases, with 8 bases between the two germline ends. This CDR3 reads CASSQGTGSTDTQYF. The CDR3 DNA reads as TGCGCCAGCAGCCAAGGAACGGGGAGCACAGATACGCAGTATTTT.

The rearrangement uses TRBV5-1 and TRBJ2-5, with 8 nucleotides matching TRBD2. Germline values: CDR1 SGHRS, CDR2 YFSETQ. The J segment lost 3 bases and the V segment lost 2 bases, leaving 6 bases of the junction unmatched. This CDR3 spans 15 amino acids. The CDR3 loop reads CASSFTGRGEETQYF. The CDR3 bases are TGCGCCAGCAGCTTCACCGGGAGGGGGGAAGAGACCCAGTACTTC. Full variable domain (rest looked up from reference TRBV5-1 and TRBJ2-5): KAGVTQTPRYLIKTRGQQVTLSCSPISGHRSVSWYQQTPGQGLQFLFEYFSETQRNKGNFPGRFSGRQFSNSRSEMNVSTLELGDSALYLCASSFTGRGEETQYFGPGTRLLVL.

The V gene is TRBV6-1, the J gene TRBJ1-1, with D hard to call. The germline V gene has CDR1 MNHNS and CDR2 SASEGT. There are 13 residues in the CDR3. V was shortened by 1 base and J by 6 bases, with 9 bases between the two germline ends. The CDR3 sequence: CASSEGTWAEAFF. As DNA, the CDR3 is TGTGCCAGCAGTGAAGGGACCTGGGCTGAAGCTTTCTTT.

This clonotype was counted between two and nine times. The J gene is TRBJ1-1, the V gene TRBV5-5; a possible D gene is TRBD1 (5 bases). Trimming took off 0 bases at V and 8 bases at J, with 11 bases between the two ends. The CDR3 has 13 amino acids. Germline CDR1 reads SGHKS; CDR2 reads YYEKEE (reference sequence). Here the CDR3 reads CASSLAGLEEAFF. CDR3 coding DNA: TGTGCCAGCAGCTTGGCGGGACTGGAAGAAGCTTTCTTT.

Ten or more counts support this clonotype. The chain combines TRBV11-2 with TRBJ1-1; D is undetermined. Between the trimmed V and J ends, which lost 5 bases and 10 bases, there was a span of 20 bases. Per the germline V gene, CDR1 is SGHAT and CDR2 is FQNNGV. CDR3 size: 14 residues. The CDR3 region has the DNA TGTGCCAGCAGCACCAGCAGCGTCCCCCGAGGAGCTTTCTTT. As protein: CASSTSSVPRGAFF. The full variable domain, its missing parts supplied by reference TRBV11-2 and TRBJ1-1, is EAGVAQSPRYKIIEKRQSVAFWCNPISGHATLYWYQQILGQGPKLLIQFQNNGVVDDSQLPKDRFSAERLKGVDSTLKIQPAKLEDSAVYLCASSTSSVPRGAFFGQGTRLTVV.

The chain links TRBV5-6 to TRBJ2-1, with D possibly being TRBD2 (6 bases). V dropped 6 bases and J dropped 9 bases, with 13 bases sitting between them. The CDR3 length is 12 residues. Germline V gene lookup returns CDR1 SGHDT and CDR2 YYEEEE. The CDR3 DNA follows: TGTGCCAGCACTGGAGGGGCGCTTGAGCAGTTCTTC. This codes for CASTGGALEQFF.

The chain links TRBV6-1 to TRBJ2-5; 8 bases map to TRBD2. V shed 5 bases and J 2 bases; nucleotides not matched to a gene: 4. The length of the CDR3 is 14 residues. Germline CDR1 MNHNS, CDR2 SASEGT. The DNA of the CDR3 is TGTGCCAGCAGTCGGGGGGGGCAGCAAGAGACCCAGTACTTC. Encoded protein: CASSRGGQQETQYF.

DNA of the CDR3: TGCGCCAGCAGCCCCGGGACAGGATCCTTCTATGGCTACACCTTC. Its protein is CASSPGTGSFYGYTF. The chain combines TRBV5-1 with TRBJ1-2, with 8 positions matching TRBD1. This CDR3 is 15 amino acids long. The V and J ends lost 4 bases and 4 bases, in that order; junction bases with no gene match: 9. CDR1 is SGHRS, CDR2 YFSETQ, per germline.

The rearrangement uses TRBV20-1 and TRBJ2-2, with D hard to call. Between the trimmed V and J ends, which lost 6 bases and 5 bases, there was a span of 10 bases. The CDR3 has 12 residues. Germline V gene data show CDR1 as DFQATT and CDR2 as SNEGSKA (reference sequence). The CDR3 DNA reads TGCAGTGCCCGCAAGTCTACCGGGGAGCTGTTTTTT. This translates into CSARKSTGELFF.

This clonotype turned up a few times. The V and J genes are TRBV5-1 and TRBJ1-2; D perhaps matches TRBD1 (6 bases). Germline CDR1 reads SGHRS; CDR2 reads YFSETQ. The V and J ends lost 2 bases and 1 base respectively, with 12 bases between them. The CDR3 length is 15 residues. CDR3 sequence reads: CASSLYTGSNYGYTF. The CDR3 DNA reads TGCGCCAGCAGCTTATATACAGGGAGTAACTATGGCTACACCTTC.

This clonotype was seen repeatedly, ten times or more. The gene calls are TRBV4-3 and TRBJ2-7; possible D gene TRBD1, 6 bases. V was clipped by 4 bases and J by 12 bases, with 16 bases between them. This CDR3 region has 12 residues. In germline, CDR1 is LGHNA, CDR2 YSLEER. The CDR3 reads CASSPRGRSRYF. Here the CDR3 DNA reads TGCGCCAGCAGCCCCAGGGGACGGTCACGGTACTTC.

The chain has TRBV29-1 and TRBJ1-1; D possibly corresponds to TRBD1 (6 bases). CDR1 and CDR2 (germline): SQVTM, ANQGSEA. Trimming cost V 4 bases and J 4 bases, with 10 bases left between them. The CDR3 runs 12 residues. For the CDR3, the DNA is TGCAGCGTTGCCGGGGGCCCCACTGAAGCTTTCTTT. Amino acid sequence: CSVAGGPTEAFF.

V and J are TRBV6-6 and TRBJ1-1; the D is unclear. The CDR3 is 12 residues long. The germline V gene encodes CDR1 MNHNY and CDR2 SVGAGI (reference sequence). Trimming removed 2 bases at V and 7 bases at J, with 8 bases between. The CDR3 DNA reads as TGTGCCAGCAGTTACGAAGGAGGTGAAGCTTTCTTT. Its translation is CASSYEGGEAFF.

At least ten counts were recorded for this clonotype. V is TRBV12-3 or TRBV12-4 and J is TRBJ2-3, with D hard to call. V dropped 6 bases and J dropped 2 bases, with 6 bases sitting between them. The CDR3 loop spans 12 amino acids. The CDR3 loop is CASSRYTDTQYF. CDR3 coding DNA: TGTGCCAGCAGCCGCTACACAGATACGCAGTATTTT.

A few counts support this clonotype. This rearrangement joins TRBV7-2 to TRBJ1-5, with 8 bases aligning to TRBD1. Germline values: CDR1 SGHTA, CDR2 FQGNSA. This CDR3 spans 15 amino acids. V gave up 2 bases and J gave up 6 bases; unmatched junction bases: 6. The chain's CDR3 is CASSLRGGQGQPQHF. In DNA form, the CDR3 reads TGTGCCAGCAGCTTAAGGGGCGGACAGGGTCAGCCCCAGCATTTT.

This clonotype has a handful of counts. The chain uses TRBV5-1 and TRBJ2-3; a possible D gene is TRBD2 (5 bases). The ends were cut back, 0 bases at V and 5 bases at J, with 10 bases in the middle. Germline values: CDR1 SGHRS, CDR2 YFSETQ. CDR3 length: 14 amino acids. As DNA, the CDR3 is TGCGCCAGCAGCTTGGCGGGTCGGGGAGATACGCAGTATTTT. Protein product: CASSLAGRGDTQYF.